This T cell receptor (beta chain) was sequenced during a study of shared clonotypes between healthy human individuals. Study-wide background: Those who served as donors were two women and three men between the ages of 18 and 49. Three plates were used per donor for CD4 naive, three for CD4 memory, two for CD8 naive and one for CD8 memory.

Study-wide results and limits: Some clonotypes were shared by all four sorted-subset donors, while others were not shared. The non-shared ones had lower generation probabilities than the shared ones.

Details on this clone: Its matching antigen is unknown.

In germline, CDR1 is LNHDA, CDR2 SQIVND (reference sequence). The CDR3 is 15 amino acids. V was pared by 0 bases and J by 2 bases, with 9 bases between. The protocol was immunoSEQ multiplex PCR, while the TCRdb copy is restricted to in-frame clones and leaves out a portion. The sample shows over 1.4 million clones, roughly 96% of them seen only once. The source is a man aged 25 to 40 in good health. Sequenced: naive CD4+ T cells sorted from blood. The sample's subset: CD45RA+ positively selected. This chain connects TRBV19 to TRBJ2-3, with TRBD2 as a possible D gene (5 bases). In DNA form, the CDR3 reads TGTGCCAGTAGTATAGAGGGGAGCACCACAGATACGCAGTATTTT. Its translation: CASSIEGSTTDTQYF.